This record covers a single T cell receptor beta chain. Its specific antigen is unknown. Base qualities are not recorded, but no much larger clone differs from it by a single base. The sample originates from a study of T cell repertoires in MIS-A myocarditis (dated by TCRdb to between 2021 and 2024). Sequences SGHVS (CDR1) and FQNEAQ (CDR2) are obtained from the germline V gene. Compared with germline, V lacks 4 bases and J lacks 8 bases; bases without a gene match: 5. Its CDR3 holds 14 amino acids, cysteine through phenylalanine. Only the CDR3 region is kept as DNA, spanning 42 bases read in frame from base 1. The immunoSEQ bias-controlled multiplex PCR was used to amplify TCRbeta CDR3 regions, which were then sequenced at high throughput. The source study handled its data this way. The immunoSEQ vendor pipeline collapsed and filtered the CDR3 sequences so that the abundance and frequency of each unique TCRbeta CDR3 could be quantified. CD-HIT clustered dominant CDR3 amino acid sequences with SARS-CoV-2-specific ImmuneCODE TCRbeta sequences at a 90% global sequence identity threshold. Clones at frequencies from 0.1 to 1 were categorized as hyperexpanded, and clones at frequencies from 0.01 to 0.1 were categorized as large. The CDR3 amino acid sequences and the V and J gene assignments of the dominant clones were confirmed with MiXCR. The R stringdist package was used to calculate Levenshtein distances between the patient clonotypes and the ImmuneCODE hits. TCRdb took this table from immuneACCESS and kept in-frame rearrangements with V and J called. Such tables lack part of the clones; where checked against another copy, unresolved V genes explain under half of the gap, and the rest is unexplained. D and trimming were read from the DNA, whereas the V and J calls and clone size are those reported in that table. This sample is represented by about 16,000 clones; around 70% of them were singletons. The top ten hold more than 55% of the sample.

The QIAamp DNA FFPE kit was used to extract genomic DNA from formalin-fixed paraffin-embedded autopsy tissue. This TCR was recovered from a man between 18 and 35 years old with fulminant myocarditis from multisystem inflammatory syndrome in adults (MIS-A) after COVID-19. Source material: left ventricle heart tissue obtained at autopsy. What this sample's cell subset or site label stands for: cardiac tissue sample (left or right ventricle, interventricular septum, or pericardium). The chain is encoded by TRBV7-8 joined to TRBJ1-6; TRBD1 aligns with 7 central bases. The DNA is TGTGCCAGCAGCTCCGGGACAGCGTATTCACCCCTCCACTTT. Its protein product is CASSSGTAYSPLHF.